The 4 T cell receptor beta chains presented below share a single source sample, sequenced in a study of a mutant IDH1 vaccine in newly diagnosed glioma. These TCRs are of unknown antigen specificity. The time point here: week 35, safety follow-up. Topical imiquimod was applied with each vaccine dose, which held 300 ug of mutant IDH1 20-mer peptide. Libraries were prepared by immunoSEQ multiplex PCR; TCRdb keeps only in-frame clonotypes and omits some of them. The table records 25,000 to 40,000 clones, approximately 80% of them present only once. The sequencing used PBMCs, collected from a glioma patient whose treatment included an IDH1 peptide vaccine. These receptors were collected from a young man with glioma.

The V and J genes are TRBV10-2 and TRBJ2-1, with D possibly being TRBD2 (7 bases). The CDR3 is 15 residues long. Germline CDR1 reads WSHSY; CDR2 reads SAAADI. V lost 6 bases and J lost 0, with 12 bases in between. The CDR3 loop reads CASRTAGASYNEQFF. CDR3 in DNA: TGCGCCAGCAGGACCGCGGGGGCCTCCTACAATGAGCAGTTCTTC.

The V and J genes are TRBV27 and TRBJ2-2; D possibly corresponds to TRBD2 (6 bases). The CDR3 is 12 amino acids. Trimming cost V 6 bases and J 7 bases, with 9 bases left between them. In germline, CDR1 is MNHEY, CDR2 SMNVEV (reference sequence). CDR3: CASREGNGELFF. DNA for the CDR3: TGTGCCAGCAGGGAGGGAAACGGGGAGCTGTTTTTT.

This chain uses TRBV4-2 with TRBJ1-1; 8 positions agree with TRBD1. The J segment lost 1 base and the V segment lost 4 bases, leaving 5 bases of the junction unmatched. In germline, CDR1 is LGHNA, CDR2 YNFKEQ. This CDR3 is 15 amino acids long. The CDR3: CASSPTGVRNTEAFF. The CDR3, as DNA: TGTGCCAGCAGCCCGACAGGGGTAAGGAACACTGAAGCTTTCTTT.

The chain recombines TRBV10-3 with TRBJ2-3; D remains unclear. V lost 10 bases to trimming and J lost 0 bases, with 11 bases between them. The CDR3 is made up of 13 amino acids. Germline values: CDR1 ENHRY, CDR2 SYGVKD. CDR3 sequence: CATLSSSTDTQYF. The CDR3 region has the DNA TGTGCCACCCTCTCCTCTAGCACAGATACGCAGTATTTT.